One sample yielded the 26 T cell receptor beta chains listed below, sequenced in a study of CD8+ T cells in alopecia areata. Indicated treatment: oral pan-JAK inhibitor, 5-10 mg twice daily. RNA extraction and reverse transcription yielded cDNA as sequencing template. Using immunoSEQ multiplex PCR, the repertoire was profiled, and TCRdb retains in-frame clones only, with some absent. This table has roughly 200,000 clones, about 48% appearing once. The sequencing used CD8+ T cells sorted from blood, collected at week 24, from a patient treated with tofacitinib. The source is a human donor with alopecia areata.

J is TRBJ1-2 and V is TRBV14; no definite D call. The ends were cut back, 0 bases at V and 4 bases at J, with 6 bases in the middle. CDR3 length: 13 amino acids. CDR1 SGHDN and CDR2 FVKESK come from the germline V gene. The CDR3 region is CASSQDTAYGYTF. CDR3 DNA: TGTGCCAGCAGCCAAGACACAGCCTATGGCTACACCTTC.

This clone has just a few counts. The chain is built from TRBV27 and TRBJ2-1; unclear D gene. V was trimmed by 5 bases and J by 0 bases, leaving 20 bases between them. This CDR3 comprises 18 residues. CDR1 and CDR2 (germline): MNHEY, SMNVEV (reference sequence). CDR3 sequence: CASSPNLSLGHSYNEQFF. The CDR3 nucleotides are TGTGCCAGCAGTCCCAACCTTAGCCTGGGCCACTCCTACAATGAGCAGTTCTTC.

A few counts support this clone. This chain connects TRBV12-5 to TRBJ2-1; D unclear. CDR3 size: 12 residues. The V end was cut by 4 bases, the J end by 10 bases, with 11 bases between. Germline CDR1 LGHNT, CDR2 FRNRAP. The CDR3, as DNA: TGTGCTAGTGGTTCTCCGCTGGGGGAGCAGTTCTTC. Translated: CASGSPLGEQFF. The full variable domain, rest sourced from reference TRBV12-5 and TRBJ2-1, is DARVTQTPRHKVTEMGQEVTMRCQPILGHNTVFWYRQTMMQGLELLAYFRNRAPLDDSGMPKDRFSAEMPDATLATLKIQPSEPRDSAVYFCASGSPLGEQFFGPGTRLTVL.

This clone is a singleton in its sample. The chain joins TRBV11-2 to TRBJ2-1; no firm D call. V lost 5 bases to trimming and J lost 7 bases, with 3 bases between them. The CDR3 has 10 residues. Germline V gene data show CDR1 as SGHAT and CDR2 as FQNNGV. The CDR3 sequence is CASSLNEQFF. The CDR3 DNA reads TGTGCCAGCAGCCTAAATGAGCAGTTCTTC.

V and J are TRBV19 and TRBJ1-2; the D is unclear. This CDR3 has 13 residues. The germline V and J ends were trimmed by 6 bases and 6 bases, with 14 bases remaining between them. Germline V CDR1 and CDR2: LNHDA, SQIVND (reference sequence). The CDR3 nucleotides read TGTGCCAGTAGGACCGGGCCTCAACATGGCTACACCTTC. Amino acids: CASRTGPQHGYTF.

The J gene is TRBJ2-3, the V gene TRBV7-2, with 8 bases that match TRBD2. CDR1 is SGHTA and CDR2 is FQGNSA in the germline V gene. J gave up 0 bases and V 1 base, and 3 bases lay outside the gene matches. The CDR3 runs 16 residues. CDR3 in amino acids: CASSLGTSLSTDTQYF. As DNA, the CDR3 is TGTGCCAGCAGCTTAGGGACTAGCCTTAGCACAGATACGCAGTATTTT. The full variable domain, in which reference TRBV7-2 and TRBJ2-3 provide the parts outside the CDR3, is GAGVSQSPSNKVTEKGKDVELRCDPISGHTALYWYRQSLGQGLEFLIYFQGNSAPDKSGLPSDRFSAERTGGSVSTLTIQRTQQEDSAVYLCASSLGTSLSTDTQYFGPGTRLTVL.

V and J are TRBV5-1 and TRBJ1-5; D call uncertain. V lost 2 bases, J lost 0 bases, and 12 bases lay in between. The CDR3 spans 16 residues. Germline CDR1 reads SGHRS; CDR2 reads YFSETQ. The CDR3 loop is CASSFILAVSNQPQHF. The CDR3 DNA reads TGCGCCAGCAGCTTTATATTAGCTGTTAGCAATCAGCCCCAGCATTTT.

The J gene is TRBJ2-7, the V gene TRBV7-8; no firm D call. CDR3 length: 11 residues. CDR1 SGHVS and CDR2 FQNEAQ come from the germline V gene. V lost 1 base and J lost 6, with 4 bases in between. The CDR3 is CASSLVGEQYF. CDR3 DNA sequence: TGTGCCAGCAGCTTAGTAGGCGAGCAGTACTTC.

The gene calls are TRBV7-6 and TRBJ2-3; 7 bases align to TRBD1. CDR3 size: 14 residues. V lost 5 bases, J lost 2 bases, and 4 bases stayed unmatched. Germline V lookup: CDR1 SGHVS, CDR2 FNYEAQ. The DNA of the CDR3 is TGTGCCAGCAGCCAGGGACAGATCACAGATACGCAGTATTTT. Its protein is CASSQGQITDTQYF.

This clone was picked up a small number of times. V gene TRBV2 combines with J gene TRBJ1-5, with TRBD1 as a possible D gene (6 bases). Germline V lookup: CDR1 SNHLY, CDR2 FYNNEI. V gave up 1 base and J gave up 4 bases, with 20 bases separating them. The CDR3 runs to 18 residues. The CDR3 loop reads CASSEEGTLEGGNQPQHF. DNA of the CDR3: TGTGCCAGCAGTGAAGAGGGGACTTTAGAGGGGGGAAATCAGCCCCAGCATTTT.

The chain recombines TRBV9 with TRBJ1-1; D might be TRBD1 (5 bases). Trimming took 5 bases from V and 1 from J, leaving 9 bases between them. Germline lookup yields CDR1 SGDLS and CDR2 YYNGEE. This CDR3 region has 13 residues. The chain's CDR3 is CASRKGENTEAFF. CDR3 in DNA: TGTGCCAGCAGGAAAGGGGAGAACACTGAAGCTTTCTTT. Together with reference TRBV9 and TRBJ1-1, the CDR3 gives the full variable domain: DSGVTQTPKHLITATGQRVTLRCSPRSGDLSVYWYQQSLDQGLQFLIQYYNGEERAKGNILERFSAQQFPDLHSELNLSSLELGDSALYFCASRKGENTEAFFGQGTRLTVV.

The V gene is TRBV9, the J gene TRBJ2-3, with unresolved D. The V gene lost 0 bases and the J gene lost 2 bases, with 4 bases spanning the gap. Germline V gene sequence: CDR1 SGDLS, CDR2 YYNGEE. The CDR3 loop spans 13 amino acids. CDR3 region: CASSVEVTDTQYF. Written as DNA, the CDR3 is TGTGCCAGCAGCGTAGAGGTCACAGATACGCAGTATTTT.

This clone was seen a few times. The chain links TRBV13 to TRBJ2-7; 9 bases are a match to TRBD1. Germline CDR1 and CDR2: PRHDT and FYEKMQ (reference sequence). The CDR3 is 15 amino acids. V lost 10 bases to trimming and J lost 6 bases; unmatched junction nucleotides: 16. In DNA form, the CDR3 reads TGTGCCACCGAAGGCGCCGGGACAGGGCGCCCCGAGCAGTACTTC. Translated, it gives CATEGAGTGRPEQYF.

V usage is TRBV29-1 and J usage is TRBJ1-2; TRBD1 matches at 8 bases. The CDR3 has 12 residues. Germline CDR1 is SQVTM and CDR2 is ANQGSEA. Losses at the gene ends were 2 bases for V and 6 bases for J; bases not matched to a gene: 2. CDR3 bases: TGCAGCGTTGAACAGGGGGCCCATGGCTACACCTTC. This encodes CSVEQGAHGYTF. The full variable domain, its missing parts supplied by reference TRBV29-1 and TRBJ1-2, is SAVISQKPSRDICQRGTSLTIQCQVDSQVTMMFWYRQQPGQSLTLIATANQGSEATYESGFVIDKFPISRPNLTFSTLTVSNMSPEDSSIYLCSVEQGAHGYTFGSGTRLTVV.

The chain carries TRBV11-2 and TRBJ2-1, with 11 bases fitting TRBD2. V lost 2 bases and J lost 5; bases outside the gene matches: 11. From germline, CDR1 is SGHAT and CDR2 FQNNGV. The CDR3 is 18 residues long. The CDR3 region is CASSLWVAGGRRHNEQFF. DNA for the CDR3: TGTGCCAGCAGCTTATGGGTAGCGGGGGGGAGACGCCACAATGAGCAGTTCTTC.

The chain's CDR3 is CSVEDSGRPNYGYTF. In DNA, the CDR3 is TGCAGCGTTGAAGATTCGGGCAGGCCGAACTATGGCTACACCTTC. The chain recombines TRBV29-1 with TRBJ1-2; D unclear. Germline lookup yields CDR1 SQVTM and CDR2 ANQGSEA. This CDR3 spans 15 amino acids. V was pared by 0 bases and J by 2 bases, with 13 bases between.

V gene TRBV30 combines with J gene TRBJ1-1, with D possibly TRBD1 on 5 matching bases. This CDR3 spans 14 amino acids. Germline V gene data show CDR1 as GTSNPN and CDR2 as SVGIG (reference sequence). V lost 4 bases, J lost 6 bases, and 18 bases lay in between. The CDR3: CAWNAGGVGAEAFF. The CDR3 region has the DNA TGTGCCTGGAATGCGGGAGGGGTCGGGGCTGAAGCTTTCTTT.

The chain links TRBV7-9 to TRBJ1-2, with D unresolved. Germline V gene sequence: CDR1 SEHNR, CDR2 FQNEAQ (reference sequence). This CDR3 contains 11 residues. Trimming shortened V by 8 bases and J by 5 bases, and 9 bases separated the two germline ends. As DNA, the CDR3 is TGTGCCAGCGAAGACTCTTATGGCTACACCTTC. It is translated as CASEDSYGYTF.

This chain uses TRBV6-6 with TRBJ1-5, with D possibly being TRBD1 (6 bases). CDR1 is MNHNY, CDR2 SVGAGI, per germline (reference sequence). Trimming pared 5 bases from V and 5 bases from J, leaving 13 bases between. This CDR3 contains 14 residues. CDR3 bases: TGTGCCAGCAGTCCACAGGGTAAGGATCAGCCCCAGCATTTT. It specifies CASSPQGKDQPQHF.

This clone appeared once. This chain joins TRBV7-8 and TRBJ2-5, with TRBD2 identical over 7 bases. J lost 1 base, V lost 7 bases, and 9 bases had no gene match. Germline CDR1 SGHVS, CDR2 FQNEAQ. The CDR3 runs 15 residues. The chain's CDR3 is CASTSMGGIQETQYF. DNA for the CDR3: TGTGCCAGCACCTCCATGGGGGGGATCCAAGAGACCCAGTACTTC.

The chain carries TRBV29-1 and TRBJ2-1; a possible D gene is TRBD1 (6 bases). Germline CDR1 SQVTM, CDR2 ANQGSEA. The CDR3 runs 12 residues. V gave up 2 bases and J gave up 8 bases, with 10 bases separating them. The CDR3 spells CSVELGADEQFF. CDR3 DNA: TGCAGCGTTGAATTGGGGGCCGATGAGCAGTTCTTC.

V and J are TRBV27 and TRBJ1-1; no reliable D call. Germline V gives CDR1 MNHEY, CDR2 SMNVEV (reference sequence). The CDR3 consists of 13 residues. V was cut by 5 bases and J by 1 base, with 8 bases left in between. The CDR3 sequence is CASSMIANTEAFF. DNA for the CDR3: TGTGCCAGCAGTATGATAGCGAACACTGAAGCTTTCTTT.

This chain links TRBV5-6 with TRBJ1-3; D unresolved. V lost 0 bases to trimming and J lost 4 bases, with 5 bases between them. This CDR3 spans 13 amino acids. Germline loops: CDR1 SGHDT, CDR2 YYEEEE. The CDR3 protein is CASSLGPGNTIYF. CDR3 DNA sequence: TGTGCCAGCAGCTTGGGACCAGGAAACACCATATATTTT.

Comments on this clone: Other DNA sequences from this sample encode an identical CDR3 as well. The chain has TRBV4-3 and TRBJ2-1; 9 bases are shared with TRBD2. The germline gives CDR1 LGHNA, CDR2 YSLEER. The CDR3 runs to 18 residues. V shed 1 base and J 0 bases; nucleotides not matched to a gene: 7. CDR3 DNA sequence: TGCGCCAGCAGCCAAGGCCTAGCGGGGAGTCTCTCCTACAATGAGCAGTTCTTC. It specifies CASSQGLAGSLSYNEQFF.

The rearrangement links TRBV14 to TRBJ1-5, with D hard to call. Trimming pared 5 bases from V and 2 bases from J, leaving 4 bases between. The CDR3 runs 12 residues. Germline CDR1 SGHDN, CDR2 FVKESK. The CDR3 region has the DNA TGTGCCAGCAGCGCGGGCAATCAGCCCCAGCATTTT. It yields the protein CASSAGNQPQHF.

This clone was counted only a few times. The CDR3 DNA reads TGCGCCAGCAGCTTATCGGGATCGGATACGCAGTATTTT. This sequence encodes CASSLSGSDTQYF. The chain is built from TRBV5-1 and TRBJ2-3; D is perhaps TRBD2 (5 bases). The V end lost 2 bases, the J end lost 6 bases, and 10 bases lay between the germline ends. CDR1 and CDR2 from the germline V gene are SGHRS and YFSETQ. The CDR3 runs to 13 residues.